Ten or more counts support the clone carrying this TCR beta chain. No antigen is known for it. The sample comes from a study of T-cell memory formation after mild COVID-19. About the study: TCR clusters mostly belonged to single donors. Findings of the study overall: Certain responding clones were present in pre-infection memory, suggesting participation of cross-reactive memory.

The CDR3 is made up of 14 amino acids. Sample barcodes and UMIs were carried by the TCR alpha and TCR beta cDNA libraries that 5'RACE generated with constant-segment primers. MiXCR, applied by TCRdb to the 5' RACE reads, yields one record per CDR3 protein. The sample contains approximately 580,000 distinct CDR3 sequences, 20% of which appear only once. V usage is TRBV21-1 and J usage is TRBJ2-7. TRBV21-1 is described as a pseudogene. This sequence was found in an adult woman who had mild COVID-19 (a few samples of this study predate the infection). Cell type and time point are not known. Specimen: PBMCs or a T cell subset sorted from them (not recorded which). CDR3 nucleotides: TGTGCCAGCAGTAAAAATCGGGGCTCCTACGAGCAGTACTTC. Translated: CASSKNRGSYEQYF.